A single sample gave rise to the 13 T cell receptor beta chains below, sequenced in a study of vaccination and CD4 T cells after COVID-19. TCRdb reanalysed the PCR reads using MiXCR and keeps one entry per CDR3 protein. The sample lists about 19,000 distinct CDR3 sequences, 60% seen once, with more than 0.95% in the top ten. This material consisted of CD4+ T cells from blood, taken after SARS-CoV-2 vaccination. These TCRs come from a human donor who had recovered from COVID-19.

This clonotype was seen only a few times. The V call is TRBV19, the J call TRBJ2-3, with TRBD2 matching over 8 bases. CDR1 is LNHDA, CDR2 SQIVND, per germline (reference sequence). Trimming took 7 bases from V and 6 from J; bases not matched to a gene: 9. The CDR3 totals 14 residues. CDR3: CASTQSGSGDTQYF. The CDR3 nucleotides are TGTGCCAGTACCCAAAGCGGGAGTGGCGATACGCAGTATTTT.

V and J are TRBV5-1 and TRBJ2-5, with 7 bases that match TRBD1. In germline, CDR1 is SGHRS, CDR2 YFSETQ. The CDR3 is 13 amino acids. The ends lost 4 bases at V and 5 bases at J; junction bases unmatched: 5. The DNA of the CDR3 is TGCGCCAGCAGCACCGACAGGGCGGAGACCCAGTACTTC. Its translation: CASSTDRAETQYF. Full variable domain (outside the CDR3, taken from reference TRBV5-1 and TRBJ2-5): KAGVTQTPRYLIKTRGQQVTLSCSPISGHRSVSWYQQTPGQGLQFLFEYFSETQRNKGNFPGRFSGRQFSNSRSEMNVSTLELGDSALYLCASSTDRAETQYFGPGTRLLVL.

The gene calls are TRBV12-3 or TRBV12-4 and TRBJ2-6; D is unclear. The CDR3 is made up of 13 amino acids. Trimming removed 7 bases from V and 2 bases from J, with 6 bases in between. CDR3 sequence reads: CASTPTGANVLTF. CDR3 DNA: TGTGCCAGCACGCCAACTGGGGCCAACGTCCTGACTTTC.

The rearrangement uses TRBV6-2 or TRBV6-3 and TRBJ1-4; D is unresolved. Germline V gene lookup returns CDR1 MNHEY and CDR2 SVGEGT. V dropped 2 bases and J dropped 8 bases, with 12 bases sitting between them. The CDR3 runs to 14 residues. The CDR3, as DNA: TGTGCCAGCAGTTACCAACTGGGAGGGGAAAAACTGTTTTTT. Translated: CASSYQLGGEKLFF.

In this sample, this clonotype turned up a few times. The chain carries TRBV19 and TRBJ1-1, with D perhaps TRBD1 (5 bases). Trimming took off 11 bases at V and 0 bases at J, with 13 bases between the two ends. The CDR3 is 13 amino acids. Germline V gene lookup returns CDR1 LNHDA and CDR2 SQIVND (reference sequence). DNA of the CDR3: TGTGCCTCGGGACCATTACTGAACACTGAAGCTTTCTTT. Translating gives CASGPLLNTEAFF. Full variable domain (outside the CDR3, taken from reference TRBV19 and TRBJ1-1): DGGITQSPKYLFRKEGQNVTLSCEQNLNHDAMYWYRQDPGQGLRLIYYSQIVNDFQKGDIAEGYSVSREKKESFPLTVTSAQKNPTAFYLCASGPLLNTEAFFGQGTRLTVV.

The gene calls are TRBV6-1 and TRBJ2-3; either TRBD1 or TRBD2 may fit D (5 bases each). The V gene lost 3 bases and the J gene lost 4 bases, with 14 bases spanning the gap. The CDR3 covers 15 residues. Per germline, CDR1 MNHNS and CDR2 SASEGT. CDR3 sequence reads: CASSDPGDPPDTQYF. The CDR3 DNA follows: TGTGCCAGCAGTGATCCCGGGGACCCCCCAGATACGCAGTATTTT.

The chain recombines TRBV7-3 with TRBJ2-7, with D unclear. The V gene's germline CDR1 is SGHTA and CDR2 FQGTGA. This CDR3 is built from 13 residues. V was shortened by 2 bases and J by 4 bases, with 9 bases between the two germline ends. CDR3 loop: CASSLGPRYEQYF. The CDR3 region has the DNA TGTGCCAGCAGCTTAGGGCCTCGATACGAGCAGTACTTC.

In this sample, this clonotype turned up a few times. J is TRBJ2-5 and V is TRBV6-1, with TRBD2 matching over 12 bases. The CDR3 has 13 amino acids. Trimming at V came to 7 bases and at J to 5 bases, leaving 2 bases not matched to a gene. The V gene's germline CDR1 is MNHNS and CDR2 SASEGT. CDR3 protein: CASTTSGSETQYF. The CDR3 bases are TGTGCCAGCACGACTAGCGGGAGTGAGACCCAGTACTTC.

The J gene is TRBJ2-1, the V gene TRBV7-2, with TRBD2 matching 10 bases. J was trimmed by 5 bases and V by 4 bases; bases with no gene match: 17. The CDR3 loop spans 19 amino acids. Germline CDR1 SGHTA, CDR2 FQGNSA. As DNA, the CDR3 is TGTGCCAGCAGCTCCAGGGGACCACTAGCGGGAAATTTAGACAATGAGCAGTTCTTC. Protein product: CASSSRGPLAGNLDNEQFF. The whole variable domain, filled in from reference TRBV7-2 and TRBJ2-1, reads GAGVSQSPSNKVTEKGKDVELRCDPISGHTALYWYRQSLGQGLEFLIYFQGNSAPDKSGLPSDRFSAERTGGSVSTLTIQRTQQEDSAVYLCASSSRGPLAGNLDNEQFFGPGTRLTVL.

The J gene is TRBJ2-1, the V gene TRBV7-9; D is unresolved. Trimming left V 1 base short and J 0 bases short, with 7 bases between. The CDR3 has 15 residues. CDR1 is SEHNR, CDR2 FQNEAQ, per germline (reference sequence). The CDR3 nucleotides are TGTGCCAGCAGCTTAGGTGCCATCTCCTACAATGAGCAGTTCTTC. Translating it yields CASSLGAISYNEQFF.

This clonotype was counted only a few times. The rearrangement links TRBV20-1 to TRBJ1-5, with D perhaps TRBD1 (5 bases). Germline loops: CDR1 DFQATT, CDR2 SNEGSKA (reference sequence). Trimming removed 2 bases at V and 5 bases at J, with 22 bases between. The CDR3 spans 17 residues. The CDR3 DNA sequence: TGCAGTGCTAGACAACTACTCAGGGAAAGGAGGGATCAGCCCCAGCATTTT. Protein product: CSARQLLRERRDQPQHF.

This chain links TRBV25-1 with TRBJ2-3; D gene ambiguous. The CDR3 sequence is 15 residues long. Germline CDR1 MGHDK, CDR2 SYGVNS. Trimming cost V 2 bases and J 2 bases, with 11 bases left between them. The CDR3 DNA sequence: TGTGCCAGCAGTGAAGTCGGCAAATCCACAGATACGCAGTATTTT. Translated: CASSEVGKSTDTQYF.

This sequence joins TRBV30 and TRBJ2-2; 11 nucleotides line up with TRBD2. Germline-derived CDR1 and CDR2 are GTSNPN and SVGIG (reference sequence). J lost 1 base, V lost 3 bases, and 19 bases had no gene match. The CDR3 spans 21 residues. CDR3 residues: CAWRERLPLAGVWGNTGELFF. The CDR3 DNA is TGTGCCTGGAGGGAACGACTACCACTAGCGGGAGTATGGGGGAACACCGGGGAGCTGTTTTTT.